A selection of T cell receptor beta chains follows, all from one sample in a study of blood T cell repertoires in COVID-19. Using immunoSEQ multiplex PCR, the repertoire was profiled, and TCRdb retains in-frame clones only, with some absent. The repertoire consists of about 120,000 clones, with about 79% occurring once and the leading ten covering 2% to 2.5%. Sequenced: peripheral blood. All receptors derive from an older man with acute or convalescent COVID-19. CDR3s include the opening cysteine and the closing phenylalanine or tryptophan. Fields, in order: V gene, D gene, clone size, J gene, CDR3 protein, CDR3 DNA. The D gene is left open where the match is weak. Not all rows give a size; the values are once, few, many and, for expanded clones, a class.

TRBV6-1,TRBD1,-,TRBJ2-7,CASSEAGTGAYEQYF,TGTGCCAGCAGTGAAGCGGGGACAGGGGCCTACGAGCAGTACTTC
TRBV4-2,-,-,TRBJ2-7,CASSQSQASYGEQYF,TGTGCCAGCAGCCAATCACAGGCATCCTATGGGGAGCAGTACTTC
TRBV4-3,TRBD1,few,TRBJ1-3,CASSQVGQRGNTIYF,TGCGCCAGCAGCCAAGTGGGACAGCGGGGAAACACCATATATTTT
TRBV5-1,TRBD1,-,TRBJ2-3,CASSQGQGASDTQYF,TGCGCCAGCAGCCAGGGACAGGGGGCCTCAGATACGCAGTATTTT
TRBV5-6,-,once,TRBJ2-2,CASSLVSGGGGTGELFF,TGTGCCAGCAGCTTGGTTTCGGGGGGCGGCGGCACCGGGGAGCTGTTTTTT
TRBV5-4,TRBD2,-,TRBJ2-7,CASSPSATSGDYEQYF,TGTGCCAGCAGTCCATCCGCCACTAGCGGGGACTACGAGCAGTACTTC
TRBV5-1,TRBD2,-,TRBJ2-7,CASSLEASGFREQYF,TGCGCCAGCAGCTTGGAGGCTAGCGGATTTCGGGAGCAGTACTTC
TRBV5-8,-,-,TRBJ2-5,CASSLGSRREETQYF,TGTGCCAGCAGCTTGGGAAGTCGGAGAGAAGAGACCCAGTACTTC
TRBV3-1/TRBV3-2,-,-,TRBJ1-2,CASSHAGDYGYTF,TGTGCCAGCAGCCACGCGGGTGACTATGGCTACACCTTC
TRBV9,-,-,TRBJ1-1,CASKRGGGREGTEAFF,TGTGCCAGCAAAAGAGGCGGTGGCAGGGAAGGGACTGAAGCTTTCTTT
TRBV14,-,-,TRBJ2-1,CASSLTGTNNEQFF,TGTGCCAGCAGCCTTACCGGGACAAACAATGAGCAGTTCTTC
TRBV27,TRBD1,-,TRBJ2-5,CASSLGQGAYQETQYF,TGTGCCAGCAGTTTAGGACAGGGGGCTTACCAAGAGACCCAGTACTTC
TRBV7-3,-,-,TRBJ2-1,CASSLLRDNEQFF,TGTGCCAGCAGCTTACTCCGGGACAATGAGCAGTTCTTC
TRBV19,TRBD1,-,TRBJ1-5,CASSIQGEGGNQPQHF,TGTGCCAGTAGTATTCAGGGGGAAGGAGGCAATCAGCCCCAGCATTTT
TRBV4-3,-,-,TRBJ1-2,CASSQDLNRASYTF,TGCGCCAGCAGCCAAGACTTGAACAGGGCTAGCTACACCTTC
TRBV5-1,TRBD1,-,TRBJ1-1,CASSSDRVGYTEAFF,TGCGCCAGCAGCTCTGACAGGGTTGGGTACACTGAAGCTTTCTTT
TRBV11-2,-,-,TRBJ2-5,CASGDFAGETQYF,TGTGCCAGCGGGGACTTCGCAGGGGAGACCCAGTACTTC
TRBV19,-,-,TRBJ1-4,CASSREQFPNEKLFF,TGTGCCAGTAGCAGGGAACAGTTCCCTAATGAAAAACTGTTTTTT
TRBV27,TRBD1,-,TRBJ1-2,CASSWRQGWDYGYTF,TGTGCCAGCAGTTGGAGACAGGGCTGGGACTATGGCTACACCTTC
TRBV11-3,-,-,TRBJ2-1,CASSQGGAINEQFF,TGTGCCAGCAGCCAGGGTGGGGCCATCAATGAGCAGTTCTTC
TRBV9,-,-,TRBJ2-7,CASSVGTDPYEQYF,TGTGCCAGCAGCGTAGGGACAGACCCCTACGAGCAGTACTTC
TRBV7-6,-,-,TRBJ1-4,CASSGGGSGVF,TGTGCCAGCAGCGGAGGAGGGAGTGGTGTTTTT
TRBV9,TRBD2,-,TRBJ2-3,CASSVDSLPIFSGPSTDTQYF,TGTGCCAGCAGCGTAGATTCCCTCCCCATTTTTAGCGGGCCTAGCACAGATACGCAGTATTTT
TRBV21-1,-,-,TRBJ1-1,CASSPRPRNTEAFF,TGTGCCAGCAGCCCCCGTCCTAGGAACACTGAAGCTTTCTTT
TRBV10-1,TRBD2,-,TRBJ2-5,CASSEFALAGGYGSNETQYF,TGCGCCAGCAGTGAGTTCGCCCTAGCGGGGGGGTATGGGAGTAACGAGACCCAGTACTTC
TRBV4-2,-,-,TRBJ1-2,CASSQGGDGNYGYTF,TGTGCCAGCAGCCAAGGGGGGGATGGTAACTATGGCTACACCTTC
TRBV6-5,TRBD2,-,TRBJ2-3,CASSSRLAGSTDTQYF,TGTGCCAGCAGTTCGCGGCTAGCGGGGAGCACAGATACGCAGTATTTT
TRBV4-1,-,few,TRBJ1-2,CASSQDLAPSNYGYTF,TGCGCCAGCAGCCAAGATTTGGCTCCCTCTAACTATGGCTACACCTTC
TRBV16,TRBD1,-,TRBJ2-7,CASSPPGQGPYEQYF,TGTGCCAGCAGCCCCCCGGGACAGGGTCCCTACGAGCAGTACTTC
TRBV19,-,-,TRBJ1-5,CASRDRSGNQPQHF,TGTGCCAGTCGGGATAGGAGCGGAAATCAGCCCCAGCATTTT
TRBV6-6,TRBD2,-,TRBJ2-7,CASTPSGGAEEQYF,TGTGCCAGCACCCCTAGCGGGGGGGCCGAAGAGCAGTACTTC
TRBV18,-,-,TRBJ1-2,CASSPQGYNYGYTF,TGTGCCAGCTCACCGCAGGGGTATAACTATGGCTACACCTTC
TRBV12-3/TRBV12-4,-,-,TRBJ1-5,CASSNRDGQPQHF,TGTGCCAGCAGCAACAGGGATGGCCAGCCCCAGCATTTT
TRBV7-2,TRBD1,-,TRBJ1-1,CASSPGQGITEAFF,TGTGCCAGCAGCCCGGGACAGGGGATCACTGAAGCTTTCTTT
TRBV29-1,TRBD2,-,TRBJ2-5,CSVAPSGVRETQYF,TGCAGCGTTGCCCCTAGCGGGGTTAGGGAGACCCAGTACTTC
TRBV29-1,-,-,TRBJ2-7,CSVDGTHSYEQYF,TGCAGCGTTGACGGGACACACTCCTACGAGCAGTACTTC
TRBV19,TRBD1,once,TRBJ1-5,CASSIRGTGLSNQPQHF,TGTGCCAGTAGTATAAGGGGGACAGGCCTTAGCAATCAGCCCCAGCATTTT
TRBV5-1,-,-,TRBJ2-5,CASSLAVSRETQYF,TGCGCCAGCAGCTTGGCCGTCAGCAGGGAGACCCAGTACTTC
TRBV5-6,TRBD1,-,TRBJ1-6,CASSGPGGAYNSPLHF,TGTGCCAGCAGCGGCCCAGGGGGAGCCTATAATTCACCCCTCCACTTT
TRBV18,TRBD1,-,TRBJ1-2,CASSPAINSGGRPEGYTF,TGTGCCAGCTCACCCGCGATCAACTCAGGGGGCCGCCCCGAGGGCTACACCTTC
TRBV6-2/TRBV6-3,TRBD1,-,TRBJ2-7,CASSTGQGGEQYF,TGTGCCAGCAGTACCGGACAGGGAGGCGAGCAGTACTTC
TRBV7-3,TRBD1,-,TRBJ2-3,CASSLGPTGVQDTQYF,TGTGCCAGCAGCCTGGGCCCTACAGGGGTGCAAGATACGCAGTATTTT
TRBV18,-,-,TRBJ2-2,CASSSATRPGELFF,TGTGCCAGCTCAAGTGCAACTAGACCCGGGGAGCTGTTTTTT